Given below is one T cell receptor (beta chain) in context. The antigen remains unidentified. This sample stems from a study of cytomegalovirus exposure and HLA in healthy donors. General observations from the study: In an earlier analysis, productive rearrangement rates for most beta V segments clustered near 87% or 30%.

The PCR employed 60 Vbeta primers together with 13 Jbeta primers. The data were produced by immunoSEQ multiplex PCR, yet TCRdb's version contains in-frame clones alone and is incomplete. The sample has 130,000 to 150,000 clones, roughly 64% seen once; the top ten hold around 3%. The V end lost 0 bases, the J end lost 5 bases, and 7 bases lay between the germline ends. Germline-derived CDR1 and CDR2 are SGHVS and FNYEAQ. The CDR3 sequence is 13 residues long. The TCR comes from a woman aged 25 to 39 in good health and CMV-seropositive. The material sequenced was PBMCs. The rearrangement uses TRBV7-6 and TRBJ2-5; tentatively, D is TRBD2 (6 bases). The CDR3 loop reads CASSLAGRETQYF. The CDR3 DNA reads TGTGCCAGCAGCTTAGCGGGGAGGGAGACCCAGTACTTC.